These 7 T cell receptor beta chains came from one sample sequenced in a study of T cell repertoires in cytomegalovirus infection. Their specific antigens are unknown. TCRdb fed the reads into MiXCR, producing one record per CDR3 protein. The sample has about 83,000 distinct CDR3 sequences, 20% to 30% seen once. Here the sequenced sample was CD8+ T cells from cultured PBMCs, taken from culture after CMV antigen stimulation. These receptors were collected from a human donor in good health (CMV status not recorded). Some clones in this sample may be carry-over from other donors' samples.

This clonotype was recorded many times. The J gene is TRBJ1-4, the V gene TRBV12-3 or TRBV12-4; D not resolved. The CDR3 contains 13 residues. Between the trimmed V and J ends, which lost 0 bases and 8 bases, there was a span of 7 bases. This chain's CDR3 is CASSLAGTEKLFF. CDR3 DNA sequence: TGTGCCAGCAGTTTAGCAGGCACCGAAAAACTGTTTTTT.

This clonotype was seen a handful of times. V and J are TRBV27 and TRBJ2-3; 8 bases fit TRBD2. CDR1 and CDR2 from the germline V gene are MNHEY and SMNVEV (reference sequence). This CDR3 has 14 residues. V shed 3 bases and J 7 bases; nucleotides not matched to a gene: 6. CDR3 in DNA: TGTGCCAGCAGTTTCCCCGGGACTAGAAATACGCAGTATTTT. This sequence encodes CASSFPGTRNTQYF.

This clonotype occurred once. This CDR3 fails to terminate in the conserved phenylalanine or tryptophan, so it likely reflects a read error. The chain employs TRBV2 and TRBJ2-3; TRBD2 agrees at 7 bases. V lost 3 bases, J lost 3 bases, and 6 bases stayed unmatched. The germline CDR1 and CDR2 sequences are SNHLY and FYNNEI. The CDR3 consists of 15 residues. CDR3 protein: CASSDYGGKTDTQYS. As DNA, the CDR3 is TGTGCCAGCAGTGATTACGGGGGGAAAACAGATACGCAGTATTCT.

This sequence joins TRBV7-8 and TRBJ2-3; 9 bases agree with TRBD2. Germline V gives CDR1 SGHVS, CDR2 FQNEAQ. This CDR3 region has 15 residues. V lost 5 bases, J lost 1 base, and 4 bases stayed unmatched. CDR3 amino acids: CASSAPSGGTDTQYF. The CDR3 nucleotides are TGTGCCAGCAGCGCCCCTAGCGGGGGCACAGATACGCAGTATTTT. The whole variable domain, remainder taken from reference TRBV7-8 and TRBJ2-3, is GAGVSQSPRYKVAKRGQDVALRCDPISGHVSLFWYQQALGQGPEFLTYFQNEAQLDKSGLPSDRFFAERPEGSVSTLKIQRTQQEDSAVYLCASSAPSGGTDTQYFGPGTRLTVL.

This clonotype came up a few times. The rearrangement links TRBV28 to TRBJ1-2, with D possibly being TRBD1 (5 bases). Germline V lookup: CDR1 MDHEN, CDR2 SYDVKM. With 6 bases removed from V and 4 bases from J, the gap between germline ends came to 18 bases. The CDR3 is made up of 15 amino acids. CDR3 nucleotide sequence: TGTGCCAGCAGGGGAGGGACGGCGAAGGGCTATGGCTACACCTTC. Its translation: CASRGGTAKGYGYTF.

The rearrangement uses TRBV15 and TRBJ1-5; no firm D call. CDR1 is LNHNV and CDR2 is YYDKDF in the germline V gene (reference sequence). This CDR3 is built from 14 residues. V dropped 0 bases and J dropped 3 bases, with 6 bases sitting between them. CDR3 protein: CATSRDRNNQPQHF. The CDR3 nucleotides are TGTGCCACCAGCAGAGACAGGAACAATCAGCCCCAGCATTTT. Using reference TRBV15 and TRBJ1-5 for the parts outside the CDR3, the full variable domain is DAMVIQNPRYQVTQFGKPVTLSCSQTLNHNVMYWYQQKSSQAPKLLFHYYDKDFNNEADTPDNFQSRRPNTSFCFLDIRSPGLGDTAMYLCATSRDRNNQPQHFGDGTRLSIL.

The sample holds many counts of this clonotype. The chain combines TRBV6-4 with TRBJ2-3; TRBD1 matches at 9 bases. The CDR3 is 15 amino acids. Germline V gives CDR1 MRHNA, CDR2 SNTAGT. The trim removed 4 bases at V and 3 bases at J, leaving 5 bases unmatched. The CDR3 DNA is TGTGCCAGCAGTGCCGGGACAGGGACTACAGATACGCAGTATTTT. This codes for CASSAGTGTTDTQYF.